This T cell receptor (beta chain) was captured in a study of blood T cell repertoires in COVID-19. Measured with immunoSEQ multiplex PCR; TCRdb has only the in-frame clones, and not every one. The table records fewer than 20,000 clones, roughly 82% of them present only once. Germline V gene sequence: CDR1 KGHSH, CDR2 LQKENI. CDR3 length: 21 amino acids. Between the trimmed V and J ends, which lost 2 bases and 0 bases, there was a span of 23 bases. This clone turned up a few times. The gene calls are TRBV18 and TRBJ2-6; the D gene is possibly TRBD1 (5 bases). The receptor was isolated from an elderly man with active COVID-19. The sequenced material came from peripheral blood. The CDR3 DNA is TGTGCCAGCTCACCAAAGGTAAGGACACTCTCATTGACCTCTGGGGCCAACGTCCTGACTTTC. Translating it yields CASSPKVRTLSLTSGANVLTF.